Below are 13 T cell receptor beta chains sequenced from a single sample in a study of blood T cell repertoires in COVID-19. Profiling relied on immunoSEQ multiplex PCR, and the TCRdb table lists in-frame clones only, not all of them. The table shows some 66,000 clones, with about 82% occurring only once. The sample comprised peripheral blood. The origin of the receptors is a man over 45 with active COVID-19.

The chain couples TRBV9 to TRBJ1-2; TRBD1 matches at 10 bases. CDR1 and CDR2 (germline): SGDLS, YYNGEE. V trimming: 4 bases; J trimming: 2 bases; junction bases outside the gene matches: 8. The CDR3 totals 16 residues. CDR3 in amino acids: CASSPTPGQGNYGYTF. CDR3 DNA sequence: TGTGCCAGCAGCCCGACCCCGGGACAGGGGAACTATGGCTACACCTTC.

The J gene is TRBJ2-2, the V gene TRBV25-1; D gene unclear. This CDR3 has 15 amino acids. The V gene's germline CDR1 is MGHDK and CDR2 SYGVNS. V was trimmed by 3 bases and J by 4 bases, leaving 12 bases between them. CDR3 bases: TGTGCCAGCAGTGACACAAGGAGAATCACCGGGGAGCTGTTTTTT. Protein product: CASSDTRRITGELFF.

The chain has TRBV6-1 and TRBJ1-6; D might be TRBD1 (5 bases). Trimming stripped 2 bases from V and 0 bases from J, with 11 bases between. CDR3 length equals 17 residues. Germline CDR1 and CDR2: MNHNS and SASEGT. The CDR3 coding sequence is TGTGCCAGCAGTGAACCCCCTAGGGGCTCCTATAATTCACCCCTCCACTTT. The encoded protein is CASSEPPRGSYNSPLHF.

V usage is TRBV7-6 and J usage is TRBJ2-5; 8 nucleotides match TRBD2. Germline loops: CDR1 SGHVS, CDR2 FNYEAQ. The CDR3 extends over 16 amino acids. With 5 bases clipped from V and 4 bases from J, the junction kept 12 bases outside the gene matches. In nucleotides, the CDR3 is TGTGCCAGCAGCCCTGGGGGATTAGCGGGGCTAGAGACCCAGTACTTC. Translated, it gives CASSPGGLAGLETQYF.

With regard to this clone: One end of the junction fails to match germline, which may point to a read error. This sequence joins TRBV23-1 and TRBJ2-1; D remains ambiguous. TRBV23-1 carries the ORF label, with uncertain function. The CDR3 consists of 11 residues. DNA for the CDR3: TGCGCCAGCAGTCAATCGATAAGAGTGGTCTTC. This sequence encodes CASSQSIRVVF.

The chain recombines TRBV3-1 (or the pseudogene TRBV3-2) with TRBJ2-2, with D perhaps TRBD2 (6 bases). Germline CDR1 LGHDT, CDR2 YNNKEL (reference sequence). The CDR3 consists of 13 residues. V lost 4 bases and J 7 bases, leaving 10 bases between the germline ends. The CDR3: CASSRGGDGELFF. CDR3 bases: TGTGCCAGCAGCCGCGGCGGGGACGGGGAGCTGTTTTTT.

V gene TRBV6-6 combines with J gene TRBJ2-7; D not certain. Trimming took 2 bases from V and 2 from J, leaving 13 bases between them. This CDR3 spans 15 amino acids. Germline-derived CDR1 and CDR2 are MNHNY and SVGAGI (reference sequence). This chain's CDR3 is CASSYRSGSTYEQYF. CDR3 coding DNA: TGTGCCAGCAGTTACCGGTCAGGTTCGACCTACGAGCAGTACTTC.

This chain uses TRBV9 with TRBJ2-1; the match to TRBD2 covers 7 bases. The germline V gene has CDR1 SGDLS and CDR2 YYNGEE. V lost 4 bases and J lost 9; bases outside the gene matches: 13. This CDR3 region has 15 residues. The DNA of the CDR3 is TGTGCCAGCAGCCCTCGGGGGGACCAGTTAGTTGAGCAGTTCTTC. Translation gives CASSPRGDQLVEQFF.

The rearrangement uses TRBV29-1 and TRBJ2-1, with 8 bases fitting TRBD2. Looked up from germline, CDR1 is SQVTM and CDR2 is ANQGSEA. The CDR3 is 14 amino acids. With 4 bases clipped from V and 8 bases from J, the junction kept 10 bases outside the gene matches. The CDR3 nucleotides read TGCAGCGTTGGGGTCGGGGGGGCCGTCTATGAGCAGTTCTTC. It specifies CSVGVGGAVYEQFF.

The rearrangement links TRBV28 to TRBJ2-7; D is uncertain. This CDR3 region has 13 residues. Germline V gives CDR1 MDHEN, CDR2 SYDVKM. V shed 8 bases and J shed 2 bases, with 13 bases lying between them. In DNA form, the CDR3 reads TGTGCCAGCCAGCGTAGCATACCCTACGAGCAGTACGTC. Residues: CASQRSIPYEQYV.

The chain combines TRBV18 with TRBJ2-3; 10 bases are shared with TRBD2. V dropped 6 bases and J dropped 1; count of bases not matched to a gene: 7. In germline, CDR1 is KGHSH, CDR2 LQKENI. This CDR3 contains 16 residues. The CDR3: CASSNPGTSGTDTQYF. CDR3 coding DNA: TGTGCCAGCTCTAACCCCGGGACTAGCGGCACAGATACGCAGTATTTT.

J is TRBJ2-5 and V is TRBV21-1; TRBD2, the table's D call, lacks a check against the DNA. TRBV21-1 is deemed a pseudogene. The CDR3 runs 16 residues. CDR3 in amino acids: CASSKNSGGLRETQYF. The CDR3 nucleotides read TGTGCCAGCAGCAAGAACAGCGGGGGGCTTCGGGAGACCCAGTACTTC.

The chain joins TRBV11-2 to TRBJ1-2; TRBD1 is a possible D gene (5 bases). Trimming removed 2 bases at V and 4 bases at J, with 17 bases between. The V gene's germline CDR1 is SGHAT and CDR2 FQNNGV. The CDR3 is made up of 16 amino acids. The CDR3 protein is CASSLLRATSSYGYTF. CDR3 DNA: TGTGCCAGCAGCTTACTCAGGGCCACCTCTTCCTATGGCTACACCTTC.